Here is one T cell receptor beta chain with its context. The sample holds many counts of this clonotype. The specificity of this receptor is unknown. Base qualities are missing; no much larger clone stands one base away. The junction shows trimming of 4 bases on V and 6 bases on J, and the gene matches do not reach 8 bases of it. Including cysteine and phenylalanine, the CDR3 has 14 amino acids. Only CDR3 DNA is held: 42 bases, read in frame from base 1. CDR1 and CDR2 are drawn from the germline V gene: SNHLY, FYNNEI. The entry originates in a study of patients with pleural tuberculosis (dated by TCRdb to between 2012 and 2015). The sequencer was an Illumina Genome Analyzer IIx. TCRdb cleaned the public reads at Q25 with fastp, built clones with MiXCR and kept in-frame beta chains. Merged by CDR3 protein, the rows form single entries marked with the most common genes and DNA. This sample holds around 50,000 distinct CDR3 sequences; 6% to 9.5% were observed only once. The ten most abundant clones make up 16% of the sample.

The receptor's source is a human donor with pleural tuberculosis. The rearranged segments are TRBV2 and TRBJ1-2, with 7 bases aligning to TRBD1. Here the CDR3 is given as CASSVQRQGDGYTF. The bases read TGTGCCAGCAGTGTCCAACGACAGGGCGATGGCTACACCTTC.